The source of this TCR beta chain is a study of blood T cell repertoires in COVID-19. Study-level background: In each case, the material was cDNA or gDNA derived from T cells, B-cell-depleted T cells, or PBMCs.

Recruits, aged roughly 18 to 100 years, lived in 24 US areas. In Cohort 3, a recovered donor had either two negative PCRs, clearance, or symptom resolution. Trimming at V came to 4 bases and at J to 6 bases, leaving 2 bases not matched to a gene. CDR1 is KGHSH, CDR2 LQKENI, per germline. This CDR3 is 14 amino acids long. Per the original methods: Reference gene primers were amplified, and this amplification served to estimate nucleated cell counts. Assay used: immunoSEQ multiplex PCR; TCRdb lists only in-frame clones, some missing. Clone size and the V and J calls come from that table; the DNA yielded D and trimming. Altogether just over 300,000 clones are present, about 89% being singletons, with the ten largest covering 9.5%.

The V gene is TRBV18, the J gene TRBJ2-2; 10 bases are a match to TRBD2. This receptor was obtained from a woman aged 40-49 years who had recovered from COVID-19. Sequencing used PBMCs or T cells enriched from blood (not recorded which). The CDR3 nucleotides are TGTGCCAGCTCACGCGGGACTAGCGCCGGGGAGCTGTTTTTT. Its translation is CASSRGTSAGELFF. Filled out from reference TRBV18 and TRBJ2-2, the complete variable domain reads NAGVMQNPRHLVRRRGQEARLRCSPMKGHSHVYWYRQLPEEGLKFMVYLQKENIIDESGMPKERFSAEFPKEGPSILRIQQVVRGDSAAYFCASSRGTSAGELFFGEGSRLTVL.